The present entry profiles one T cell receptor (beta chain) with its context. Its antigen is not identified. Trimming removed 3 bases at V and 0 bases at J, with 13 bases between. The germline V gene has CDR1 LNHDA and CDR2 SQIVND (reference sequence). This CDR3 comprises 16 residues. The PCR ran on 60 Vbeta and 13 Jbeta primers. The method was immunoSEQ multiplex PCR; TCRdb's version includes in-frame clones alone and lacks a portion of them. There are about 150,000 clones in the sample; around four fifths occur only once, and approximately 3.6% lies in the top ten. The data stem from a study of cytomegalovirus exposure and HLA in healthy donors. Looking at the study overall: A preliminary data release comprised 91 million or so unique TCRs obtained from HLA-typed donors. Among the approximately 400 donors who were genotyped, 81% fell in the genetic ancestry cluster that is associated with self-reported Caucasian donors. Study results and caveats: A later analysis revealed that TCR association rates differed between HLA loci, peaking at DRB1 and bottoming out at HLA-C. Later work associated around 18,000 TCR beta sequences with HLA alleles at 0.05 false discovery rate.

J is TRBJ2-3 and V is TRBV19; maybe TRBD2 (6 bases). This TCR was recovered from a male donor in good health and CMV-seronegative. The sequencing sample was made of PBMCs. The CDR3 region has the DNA TGTGCCAGTAGTATCAGCGGGCCTCAAAGCACAGATACGCAGTATTTT. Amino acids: CASSISGPQSTDTQYF. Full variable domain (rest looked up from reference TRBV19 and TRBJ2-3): DGGITQSPKYLFRKEGQNVTLSCEQNLNHDAMYWYRQDPGQGLRLIYYSQIVNDFQKGDIAEGYSVSREKKESFPLTVTSAQKNPTAFYLCASSISGPQSTDTQYFGPGTRLTVL.